The entry that follows covers one TCR beta chain sequence. A few counts support this clone. This clone's antigen is unknown. Base qualities are not provided; no much larger clone lies one nucleotide away. The record originates from a study of CD8+ T cells in alopecia areata (dated by TCRdb to between 2017 and 2018). Study-level background: Treated patients were enrolled in an open-label pilot trial of oral tofacitinib, 5 to 10 mg twice daily, for moderate-to-severe alopecia areata. Scalp clonality was compared across normal scalp (n=4), patchy alopecia areata scalp (n=8), and alopecia totalis/universalis scalp (n=8). In treated patients, disease severity was measured using the SALT score, which gives the percentage of scalp surface area affected. Tofacitinib was given for 6 to 18 months, followed by 6 months of follow-up off drug to assess delayed response and recurrence. Biopsies were taken from tofacitinib-treated patients at baseline and again at 4 and 24 weeks into treatment, and several of those patients also had a later scalp biopsy. Amplification of TCRbeta CDR3 regions was done by immunoSEQ multiplex PCR using 35 Vbeta forward primers and 13 Jbeta reverse primers. On the human side, TCRbeta sequencing was run on scalp tissue and on sorted CD4+ and CD8+ peripheral blood T cells from healthy controls and from alopecia areata patients with either patchy or totalis/universalis disease. The RNA source kit depended on sample type: the PAXgene miRNA kit for fixed scalp, the miRNeasy kit for PBMCs, and the RNeasy kit for mouse skin. The study used high-throughput TCRbeta sequencing to examine T cell clonal expansion in alopecia areata, in both the C3H/HeJ mouse model and human patients. Points the paper makes about the study in general: Many expanded lesional clones persisted in scalp and blood during tofacitinib treatment, which may partly explain relapse after stopping treatment. Tofacitinib significantly decreased scalp clonality and the number of expanded CD8+ clones among the top 100 scalp clones. Higher clonality and more expanded CD8+ clones were observed in lesional scalp than in normal scalp, particularly in alopecia totalis/universalis, a finding suggestive of antigenic drive. The treated cohort was small, with a single nonresponder, so links between baseline CD8+ expansion and response need larger studies. Unlike mouse skin, where gammadelta T cells dominate, normal human skin contains resident alphabeta T cells that get sequenced too, which complicates analysis of the scalp TCR repertoire. Shared TCR sequences between patients were less evident than in mice, which may be partly attributable to HLA diversity in the patient population.

The time point label, as the study defines it: around 4 weeks on oral tofacitinib. Read against the paper, the sample's treatment or condition label means: oral pan-JAK inhibitor, 5-10 mg twice daily. Peripheral blood and lesional scalp punch biopsies were obtained from patients with alopecia areata. PBMCs were isolated by density centrifugation and stained for CD3, CD4 and CD8, after which CD4+ and CD8+ T cells were sorted on a FACSAria. The CDR3 numbers 13 residues from cysteine through phenylalanine. The only DNA kept is the CDR3, 39 bases in frame from the first base. CDR1 and CDR2 were assigned from the germline V gene (reference sequence) as GTSNPN and SVGIG. V is shortened by 1 base, J by 5 bases, and the region joining them spans 11 bases. Receptor libraries were prepared by the immunoSEQ multiplex PCR assay. To provide template for TCR sequencing, every sample had RNA extracted and reverse transcribed into cDNA. First-strand cDNA was synthesized with SuperScript III using a 2:1 mix of oligo-dT and random hexamers. A synthetic immune receptor repertoire was used to gauge amplification bias, and whatever bias remained was removed computationally. Per the source publication's procedure: Raw reads were preprocessed for error removal, and CDR3 was defined according to IMGT conventions as running from the conserved cysteine to phenylalanine. Clonality was computed as 1 minus the Shannon entropy, with the entropy normalized by log2 of the number of productive unique TCRs. CD4 or CD8 identity of scalp clones was inferred by cross-referencing scalp TCRbeta sequences with sorted blood CD4 and CD8 repertoires. In its TCRdb copy, this immuneACCESS table keeps in-frame sequences only and misses some clones. Where compared with another copy, unresolved V genes explain less than half of these, and the others have no known cause. The DNA was the basis for D and trimming; V, J and clone size are from that table. In all, the sample holds 110,000 or so clones, and 58% of those were seen once. The ten largest clonotypes hold under 35% of the sample.

The sample consisted of CD8+ T cells sorted from blood, taken at week 4, from a patient treated with tofacitinib. The chain was built from TRBV30 and TRBJ1-2, with no D gene named confidently. The receptor comes from a human donor with alopecia areata. The CDR3 protein is CAWSAPADYGYTF. Here is the DNA: TGTGCCTGGAGTGCGCCGGCAGATTATGGCTACACCTTC.